This TCR beta chain was identified in a study of T cells in Graves' hyperthyroidism and ophthalmopathy. Germline CDR1 and CDR2: ENHRY and SYGVKD. V gave up 2 bases and J gave up 5 bases; unmatched junction bases: 7. The CDR3 has 16 amino acids. The TCR beta CDR3 regions underwent amplification using RNA transcripts as the source. Researchers ran a first-round RT-PCR on the TCR CDR3 using the HTBI primer set. TCRdb reprocessed the multiplex PCR reads via MiXCR and lists one record per CDR3 protein. The data hold over 250,000 distinct CDR3 sequences, with over 15% observed a single time. Ten or more counts support this clonotype. Its antigen is unknown. Notes on the study in general: Blood held most thyroid clonotypes expanded above 0.001 frequency.

Specimen: blood. This rearrangement joins TRBV10-3 to TRBJ2-5; TRBD1 agrees at 11 bases. The receptor's source is an older woman with Graves' ophthalmopathy. CDR3 in DNA: TGTGCCATCAGTGAGGGACAGGGGGCGACGGCGGAGACCCAGTACTTC. The encoded protein is CAISEGQGATAETQYF.